This is a list of T cell receptor beta chains from one sample in a study of blood T cell repertoires in COVID-19. The protocol was immunoSEQ multiplex PCR, while the TCRdb copy is restricted to in-frame clones and leaves out a portion. This sample carries about 140,000 clones, about three quarters of them seen once, and the ten largest clones take less than 3%. The specimen was PBMCs or T cells enriched from blood (not recorded which). The receptor source for this set is a woman between 45 and 60 years old who had recovered from COVID-19. CDR3s include the opening cysteine and the closing phenylalanine or tryptophan. The order of the fields is clone size, J gene, V gene, D gene, CDR3 DNA, CDR3 protein. The D gene is left open where the match is weak. Size values are once, few and many counts, or a class for expanded clones, and some rows have none.

abundance: NA
j_gene: TRBJ2-1
v_gene: TRBV7-2
d_gene: TRBD2
CDR3nt: TGTGCCAGCAGCTTTGGGGCGGGAGGGCCCCGAGAGCAGTTCTTC
CDR3aa: CASSFGAGGPREQFF

abundance: NA
j_gene: TRBJ1-6
v_gene: TRBV7-3
d_gene: TRBD1
CDR3nt: TGTGCCAGCAGCCGTGGCCCGGGACAGGGTTCACCCCTCCACTTT
CDR3aa: CASSRGPGQGSPLHF

abundance: NA
j_gene: TRBJ2-5
v_gene: TRBV30
d_gene: TRBD2
CDR3nt: TGTGCCTGGGTTCTAGCGGGGGGGCAAGAGACCCAGTACTTC
CDR3aa: CAWVLAGGQETQYF

abundance: NA
j_gene: TRBJ1-5
v_gene: TRBV10-2
d_gene: TRBD1
CDR3nt: TGCGCCAGCAGTGAGTCGACAGGGGATCAGCCCCAGCATTTT
CDR3aa: CASSESTGDQPQHF

abundance: NA
j_gene: TRBJ1-6
v_gene: TRBV7-2
d_gene: NA
CDR3nt: TGTGCCAGCCGGAGAAGGCTAGAGTCACCCCTCCACTTT
CDR3aa: CASRRRLESPLHF

abundance: NA
j_gene: TRBJ2-3
v_gene: TRBV3-1/TRBV3-2
d_gene: NA
CDR3nt: TGTGCCAGCAGCCCTAACGAAGATACGCAGTATTTT
CDR3aa: CASSPNEDTQYF

abundance: few
j_gene: TRBJ1-1
v_gene: TRBV29-1
d_gene: NA
CDR3nt: TGCAGCGGGACTTTGAACACTGAAGCTTTCTTT
CDR3aa: CSGTLNTEAFF

abundance: many
j_gene: TRBJ1-1
v_gene: TRBV6-5
d_gene: NA
CDR3nt: TGTGCCAGCAGTTCGAGGCGTAGCTCCCCTGAAGCTTTCTTT
CDR3aa: CASSSRRSSPEAFF

abundance: NA
j_gene: TRBJ1-1
v_gene: TRBV9
d_gene: NA
CDR3nt: TGTGCCAGCAGCGTACGTGAACAGGCAGACGCTTTCTTT
CDR3aa: CASSVREQADAFF

abundance: NA
j_gene: TRBJ1-2
v_gene: TRBV30
d_gene: NA
CDR3nt: TGTGCCTGGAGACGGGCGCAGGGAAATGGCTACACCTTC
CDR3aa: CAWRRAQGNGYTF

abundance: NA
j_gene: TRBJ1-2
v_gene: TRBV7-2
d_gene: NA
CDR3nt: TGTGCCAGCAGCCCCTACCGACACGAGGGTGATGGCTACACCTTC
CDR3aa: CASSPYRHEGDGYTF

abundance: NA
j_gene: TRBJ2-1
v_gene: TRBV5-6
d_gene: NA
CDR3nt: TGTGCCAGCAGCTTAGTATCACTTCTATACAATGAGCAGTTCTTC
CDR3aa: CASSLVSLLYNEQFF

abundance: NA
j_gene: TRBJ1-5
v_gene: TRBV3-1/TRBV3-2
d_gene: NA
CDR3nt: TGTGCCAGCAGCCTCGGGACACAGAATAGCAATCAGCCCCAGCATTTT
CDR3aa: CASSLGTQNSNQPQHF

abundance: NA
j_gene: TRBJ2-2
v_gene: TRBV11-2
d_gene: TRBD2
CDR3nt: TGTGCCAGCAGGGGCGGGGGGACCGGGGAGCTGTTTTTT
CDR3aa: CASRGGGTGELFF

abundance: NA
j_gene: TRBJ1-2
v_gene: TRBV7-9
d_gene: NA
CDR3nt: TGTGCCAGCAGCCACCAACGAGACTATGGCTACACCTTC
CDR3aa: CASSHQRDYGYTF

abundance: NA
j_gene: TRBJ2-2
v_gene: TRBV27
d_gene: TRBD1
CDR3nt: TGTGCCAGCAAATCCAAGACAGGGGGTAACACCGGGGAGCTGTTTTTT
CDR3aa: CASKSKTGGNTGELFF

abundance: NA
j_gene: TRBJ1-2
v_gene: TRBV29-1
d_gene: NA
CDR3nt: TGCGGGATACAGGGTGCTAACTATGGCTACACCTTC
CDR3aa: CGIQGANYGYTF

abundance: NA
j_gene: TRBJ1-6
v_gene: TRBV6-5
d_gene: TRBD1
CDR3nt: TGTGCCAGCAGCGGGGACAGAAACAATAATTCACCCCTCCACTTT
CDR3aa: CASSGDRNNNSPLHF

abundance: NA
j_gene: TRBJ2-5
v_gene: TRBV12-3/TRBV12-4
d_gene: NA
CDR3nt: TGTGCCAGCAGTTTGGGGGGAGTGGAGACCCAGTACTTC
CDR3aa: CASSLGGVETQYF

abundance: NA
j_gene: TRBJ2-5
v_gene: TRBV19
d_gene: TRBD2
CDR3nt: TGTGCCAGTAGTATCAACCGGGGCGGGGGGACCCAAGAGACCCAGTACTTC
CDR3aa: CASSINRGGGTQETQYF

abundance: NA
j_gene: TRBJ1-6
v_gene: TRBV11-2
d_gene: TRBD1
CDR3nt: TGTGCCAGCAGTTTAGGGACAGCTACTTCACCCCTCCACTTT
CDR3aa: CASSLGTATSPLHF

abundance: many
j_gene: TRBJ1-5
v_gene: TRBV2
d_gene: TRBD1
CDR3nt: TGTGCCAGCAGTGAAGGTCCGACAGGGCCCTTGGGAGCGTATAGCAATCAGCCCCAGCATTTT
CDR3aa: CASSEGPTGPLGAYSNQPQHF

abundance: few
j_gene: TRBJ1-3
v_gene: TRBV30
d_gene: TRBD1
CDR3nt: TGTGCCTGGAGACAGGGGAGGTATGGAGGAAACACCATATATTTT
CDR3aa: CAWRQGRYGGNTIYF

abundance: NA
j_gene: TRBJ1-1
v_gene: TRBV10-3
d_gene: TRBD1
CDR3nt: TGTGCCACTCGGGACAGGGAGAACACTGAAGCTTTCTTT
CDR3aa: CATRDRENTEAFF

abundance: NA
j_gene: TRBJ2-1
v_gene: TRBV6-1
d_gene: TRBD2
CDR3nt: TGTGCCAGCAGTGACACGACTAGCGGGGGCCAGCAGTTCTTC
CDR3aa: CASSDTTSGGQQFF

abundance: NA
j_gene: TRBJ2-7
v_gene: TRBV5-1
d_gene: NA
CDR3nt: TGCGCCAGCAGCTTGGGTTCCTTACGGGGAGGCGAGCAGTACTTC
CDR3aa: CASSLGSLRGGEQYF

abundance: NA
j_gene: TRBJ2-7
v_gene: TRBV11-3
d_gene: TRBD2
CDR3nt: TGTGCCAGCAGCCCGGCATACAGCGGGGGGGCCTACGAGCAGTACTTC
CDR3aa: CASSPAYSGGAYEQYF